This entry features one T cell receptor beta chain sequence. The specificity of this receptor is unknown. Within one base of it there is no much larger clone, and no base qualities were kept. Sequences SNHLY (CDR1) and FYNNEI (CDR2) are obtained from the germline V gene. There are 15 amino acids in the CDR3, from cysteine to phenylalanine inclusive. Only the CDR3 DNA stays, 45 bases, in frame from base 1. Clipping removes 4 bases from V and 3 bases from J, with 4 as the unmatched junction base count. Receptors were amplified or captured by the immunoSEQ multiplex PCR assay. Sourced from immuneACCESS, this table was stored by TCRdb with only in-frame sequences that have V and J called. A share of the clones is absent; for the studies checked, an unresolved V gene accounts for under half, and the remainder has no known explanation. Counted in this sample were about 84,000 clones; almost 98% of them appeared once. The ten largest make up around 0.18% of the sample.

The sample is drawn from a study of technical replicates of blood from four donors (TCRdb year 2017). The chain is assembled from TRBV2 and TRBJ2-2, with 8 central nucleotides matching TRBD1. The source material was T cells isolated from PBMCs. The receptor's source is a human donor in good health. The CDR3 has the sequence CASSGDRLHTGELFF. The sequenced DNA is TGTGCCAGCAGTGGGGACAGGTTGCACACCGGGGAGCTGTTTTTT.